This paragraph covers one TCR beta chain sequence. No antigen is known for it. The method was immunoSEQ multiplex PCR; TCRdb's version includes in-frame clones alone and lacks a portion of them. The data show about 64,000 clones, around four fifths seen once. The data belong to a study of OX40 agonist ivuxolimab in advanced cancers. Whole-study context: Partial responses were achieved by three patients, one with hepatocellular carcinoma and two with cutaneous melanoma. Findings and limits, study-wide: Low levels of normalized T-cell clonal expansion also appeared in some nonresponders.

Sampled blood was obtained at baseline, cycle 4 day 1, and cycle 7 day 1. The germline gives CDR1 SGHDN, CDR2 FVKESK. This CDR3 spans 17 amino acids. V was cut by 2 bases and J by 3 bases, with 18 bases left in between. The J gene is TRBJ2-3, the V gene TRBV14; maybe TRBD1 (5 bases). The material was CD4+ or CD8+ T cells sorted from blood, obtained in a trial of the OX40 agonist ivuxolimab. This TCR was recovered from an adult with an advanced solid tumor such as melanoma, head and neck, liver or kidney cancer. The CDR3 here is CASSQLRKQRGTDTQYF. In nucleotides, the CDR3 is TGTGCCAGCAGCCAATTGCGCAAACAAAGGGGAACAGATACGCAGTATTTT.